These 24 T cell receptor beta chains originate from one sample sequenced in a study of shared clonotypes between healthy human individuals. Profiling relied on immunoSEQ multiplex PCR, and the TCRdb table lists in-frame clones only, not all of them. The table lists roughly 2.2 million clones, under 95% of them singletons, with approximately 0.39% in the top ten. Sequenced input: naive CD4+ T cells from PBMCs. Subset in this sample: CD45RA+ positively selected. The receptors were sampled from a man aged 18 to 30 in good health. Some clones in this sample may be carry-over from other donors' samples.

The chain combines TRBV15 with TRBJ2-7; no definite D call. CDR3 size: 13 residues. V lost 3 bases and J 4 bases, leaving 10 bases between the germline ends. Germline V gives CDR1 LNHNV, CDR2 YYDKDF (reference sequence). The DNA of the CDR3 is TGTGCCACCAGCAGGCCAGACTTTTACGAGCAGTACTTC. Amino acids: CATSRPDFYEQYF.

The rearrangement joins TRBV29-1 to TRBJ2-1; no definite D call. The germline CDR1 and CDR2 sequences are SQVTM and ANQGSEA. The CDR3 sequence is 14 residues long. V dropped 1 base and J dropped 6 bases, with 13 bases sitting between them. The CDR3 coding sequence is TGCAGCGTTGAAGGGACCTTATTATCCAATGAGCAGTTCTTC. As protein: CSVEGTLLSNEQFF.

The rearrangement uses TRBV4-2 and TRBJ2-7; TRBD2 might be the D (6 bases). The V and J ends lost 4 bases and 4 bases respectively, with 20 bases between them. Looked up from germline, CDR1 is LGHNA and CDR2 is YNFKEQ. This CDR3 spans 16 amino acids. The DNA for the CDR3 is TGTGCCAGCAGCCCCCCCGGGGGTGGCGGGGCTTACGAGCAGTACTTC. It translates to CASSPPGGGGAYEQYF.

The gene calls are TRBV25-1 and TRBJ1-2, with a weak D call TRBD1 (6 bases). This CDR3 has 16 amino acids. The germline CDR1 and CDR2 sequences are MGHDK and SYGVNS. The germline V and J ends were trimmed by 2 bases and 4 bases, with 17 bases remaining between them. DNA for the CDR3: TGTGCCAGCAGTGAACCAAAGGGGGGACTGGGCTATGGCTACACCTTC. Translating it yields CASSEPKGGLGYGYTF.

This clone appeared once. This chain links TRBV7-3 with TRBJ1-1, with 7 positions matching TRBD1. Germline V gene data show CDR1 as SGHTA and CDR2 as FQGTGA. This CDR3 has 16 amino acids. With V trimmed by 1 base and J by 6 bases, 11 bases remained unmatched. CDR3 sequence reads: CASSLIKTTGWAEAFF. Here the CDR3 DNA reads TGTGCCAGCAGCTTAATTAAAACGACAGGGTGGGCTGAAGCTTTCTTT.

With regard to this clone: Other DNA sequences in this sample translate to the same CDR3. CDR3 coding DNA: TGTGCCAGCAGCTTGGGGACTAGCGGGAACTACGAGCAGTACTTC. Translated: CASSLGTSGNYEQYF. The chain is built from TRBV7-2 and TRBJ2-7, with TRBD2 identical over 13 bases. CDR3 size: 15 residues. Germline-derived CDR1 and CDR2 are SGHTA and FQGNSA. After removal of 3 bases from V and 3 bases from J, the junction contained 2 bases not matched to a gene.

The CDR3 DNA follows: TGTGCCTGGAGCCCAGTGAGGACTCTCGGGAGCTCCTACGAGCAGTACTTC. This sequence encodes CAWSPVRTLGSSYEQYF. The chain has TRBV30 and TRBJ2-7; a possible D gene is TRBD2 (6 bases). CDR1 and CDR2 from the germline V gene are GTSNPN and SVGIG (reference sequence). The CDR3 runs 17 residues. V gave up 3 bases and J gave up 0 bases, with 21 bases separating them. Drawing the rest from reference TRBV30 and TRBJ2-7, the complete variable domain is SQTIHQWPATLVQPVGSPLSLECTVEGTSNPNLYWYRQAAGRGLQLLFYSVGIGQISSEVPQNLSASRPQDRQFILSSKKLLLSDSGFYLCAWSPVRTLGSSYEQYFGPGTRLTVT.

This chain joins TRBV15 and TRBJ2-7; possible D gene TRBD1, 6 bases. V was shortened by 3 bases and J by 3 bases, with 9 bases between the two germline ends. The germline V gene encodes CDR1 LNHNV and CDR2 YYDKDF (reference sequence). The length of the CDR3 is 13 residues. The CDR3 DNA reads TGTGCCACCAGCAGTGCGGACAGCTACGAGCAGTACTTC. It specifies CATSSADSYEQYF. The whole variable domain, remainder taken from reference TRBV15 and TRBJ2-7, is DAMVIQNPRYQVTQFGKPVTLSCSQTLNHNVMYWYQQKSSQAPKLLFHYYDKDFNNEADTPDNFQSRRPNTSFCFLDIRSPGLGDTAMYLCATSSADSYEQYFGPGTRLTVT.

The chain has TRBV7-9 and TRBJ2-2, with 12 positions matching TRBD2. In germline, CDR1 is SEHNR, CDR2 FQNEAQ (reference sequence). Losses at the gene ends were 5 bases for V and 5 bases for J; bases not matched to a gene: 12. The CDR3 loop spans 18 amino acids. The DNA for the CDR3 is TGTGCCAGCAGCCTCTCAGGGCTAGCGGGAGGGCCGACCGGGGAGCTGTTTTTT. Translating it yields CASSLSGLAGGPTGELFF. The full variable domain, with the rest looked up from reference TRBV7-9 and TRBJ2-2, is DTGVSQNPRHKITKRGQNVTFRCDPISEHNRLYWYRQTLGQGPEFLTYFQNEAQLEKSRLLSDRFSAERPKGSFSTLEIQRTEQGDSAMYLCASSLSGLAGGPTGELFFGEGSRLTVL.

The sample holds one count of this clone. The genes are TRBV7-6 and TRBJ2-3; TRBD2 aligns across 8 bases. The CDR3 is 15 residues long. The V and J ends lost 1 base and 10 bases, in that order; junction bases with no gene match: 10. The germline CDR1 and CDR2 sequences are SGHVS and FNYEAQ. The CDR3 loop is CASSLGGQAGEAQYF. The CDR3, as DNA: TGTGCCAGCAGCTTAGGGGGCCAAGCGGGAGAGGCGCAGTATTTT.

The chain is built from TRBV7-9 and TRBJ2-7; D ambiguous. Trimming cost V 3 bases and J 4 bases, with 13 bases left between them. CDR1 is SEHNR and CDR2 is FQNEAQ in the germline V gene (reference sequence). This CDR3 region has 14 residues. The CDR3 DNA reads as TGTGCCAGCAGCTTTAGGGAACGTTCATACGAGCAGTACTTC. Translating gives CASSFRERSYEQYF. The complete variable domain, with remaining parts taken from reference TRBV7-9 and TRBJ2-7, reads DTGVSQNPRHKITKRGQNVTFRCDPISEHNRLYWYRQTLGQGPEFLTYFQNEAQLEKSRLLSDRFSAERPKGSFSTLEIQRTEQGDSAMYLCASSFRERSYEQYFGPGTRLTVT.

The J gene is TRBJ1-1, the V gene TRBV28, with D perhaps matching TRBD1 (5 bases). The germline V gene encodes CDR1 MDHEN and CDR2 SYDVKM. There are 14 residues in the CDR3. Trimming cost V 5 bases and J 1 base, with 11 bases left between them. The CDR3 DNA sequence: TGTGCCAGCAGTCCAGGGCCTAGGAACACTGAAGCTTTCTTT. Protein sequence: CASSPGPRNTEAFF.

The CDR3 DNA sequence: TGTGCCAGTAGTATCGCAGCCCAAGCGGGGCAGCCCCAGCATTTT. Amino acids: CASSIAAQAGQPQHF. The genes are TRBV19 and TRBJ1-5; no reliable D call. Trimming pared 3 bases from V and 7 bases from J, leaving 16 bases between. The CDR3 extends over 15 amino acids. Germline V gene data show CDR1 as LNHDA and CDR2 as SQIVND (reference sequence).

The chain is built from TRBV27 and TRBJ2-1, with 7 nucleotides matching TRBD2. CDR3 length equals 16 residues. The germline gives CDR1 MNHEY, CDR2 SMNVEV (reference sequence). V was clipped by 2 bases and J by 4 bases; unmatched bases: 8. CDR3 amino acids: CASSLVGSGPYNEQFF. For the CDR3, the DNA is TGTGCCAGCAGTTTAGTAGGTAGCGGGCCTTACAATGAGCAGTTCTTC.

The chain recombines TRBV9 with TRBJ2-1, with 7 bases aligning to TRBD2. The CDR3 is made up of 15 amino acids. CDR1 SGDLS and CDR2 YYNGEE come from the germline V gene. Trimming removed 3 bases from V and 3 bases from J; junction bases left unmatched: 6. In DNA, the CDR3 is TGTGCCAGCAGCGAAACTGGCGGGAGCTACAATGAGCAGTTCTTC. Its translation is CASSETGGSYNEQFF.

The chain is built from TRBV6-1 and TRBJ2-1; 12 bases are a match to TRBD2. Germline lookup yields CDR1 MNHNS and CDR2 SASEGT. J lost 3 bases, V lost 6 bases, and 3 bases had no gene match. This CDR3 is 15 amino acids long. CDR3 protein: CASRETSGSYNEQFF. DNA for the CDR3: TGTGCCAGCAGGGAGACTAGCGGGAGCTACAATGAGCAGTTCTTC.

This sequence joins TRBV10-3 and TRBJ2-1; D remains ambiguous. V dropped 4 bases and J dropped 0 bases, with 16 bases sitting between them. CDR3 length equals 17 residues. CDR1 and CDR2 from the germline V gene are ENHRY and SYGVKD. The CDR3 DNA is TGTGCCATCAGTGGGTCCCAAAGGTCTAACTCCTACAATGAGCAGTTCTTC. Translating gives CAISGSQRSNSYNEQFF.

This clone occurred once. The chain employs TRBV7-2 and TRBJ2-7; 11 positions match TRBD2. From germline, CDR1 is SGHTA and CDR2 FQGNSA. Trimming cost V 4 bases and J 5 bases; bases outside gene matches: 7. This CDR3 spans 15 amino acids. CDR3 in amino acids: CASSSLAGGRDEQYF. CDR3 bases: TGTGCCAGCAGCTCCCTAGCGGGAGGAAGGGACGAGCAGTACTTC.

As to this clone: Within the sample, other DNA sequences also encode this same CDR3. The chain joins TRBV6-1 to TRBJ2-1; D gene ambiguous. The CDR3 is 14 amino acids. Trimming stripped 2 bases from V and 0 bases from J, with 5 bases between. CDR1 and CDR2 from the germline V gene are MNHNS and SASEGT. CDR3 coding DNA: TGTGCCAGCAGTGAATCAAGCTCCTACAATGAGCAGTTCTTC. Translation gives CASSESSSYNEQFF.

This clone was detected only a few times. This sequence joins TRBV18 and TRBJ2-5, with a tentative D call TRBD2 (5 bases). Trimming removed 2 bases from V and 1 base from J, with 8 bases in between. Per germline, CDR1 KGHSH and CDR2 LQKENI. This CDR3 spans 14 amino acids. DNA of the CDR3: TGTGCCAGCTCACCAAACGGGGTCCAAGAGACCCAGTACTTC. This translates into CASSPNGVQETQYF. The complete variable domain, with remaining parts taken from reference TRBV18 and TRBJ2-5, reads NAGVMQNPRHLVRRRGQEARLRCSPMKGHSHVYWYRQLPEEGLKFMVYLQKENIIDESGMPKERFSAEFPKEGPSILRIQQVVRGDSAAYFCASSPNGVQETQYFGPGTRLLVL.

Concerning this clone: The identical CDR3 is also encoded by other nucleotide sequences in the sample. J is TRBJ1-2 and V is TRBV28, with TRBD1 as a possible D gene (6 bases). Trimming removed 3 bases from V and 5 bases from J, with 7 bases in between. This CDR3 contains 12 residues. Germline V gives CDR1 MDHEN, CDR2 SYDVKM. CDR3 in amino acids: CASSFQGYGYTF. The CDR3 region has the DNA TGTGCCAGCAGTTTCCAGGGGTATGGCTACACCTTC.

This clone was seen only a few times. The same CDR3 also results from other DNA sequences found in this sample. The rearrangement uses TRBV7-9 and TRBJ1-1; 7 nucleotides agree with TRBD1. The V gene's germline CDR1 is SEHNR and CDR2 FQNEAQ (reference sequence). The CDR3 runs to 14 residues. Trimming removed 5 bases from V and 3 bases from J; junction bases left unmatched: 6. The CDR3 loop reads CASSPRQGDTEAFF. CDR3 sequence (DNA): TGTGCCAGCAGCCCAAGACAGGGTGACACTGAAGCTTTCTTT.

The rearrangement joins TRBV6-4 to TRBJ2-6; 10 bases fit TRBD1. Germline CDR1 is MRHNA and CDR2 is SNTAGT. Unmatched junction bases numbered 6, after V lost 6 bases and J lost 1 base. The CDR3 is 17 amino acids. CDR3 sequence reads: CASRGQGEMSGANVLTF. CDR3 sequence (DNA): TGTGCCAGCAGAGGACAGGGGGAAATGTCTGGGGCCAACGTCCTGACTTTC.

This chain connects TRBV7-2 to TRBJ2-6; a possible D gene is TRBD1 (5 bases). V was pared by 3 bases and J by 4 bases, with 7 bases between. Germline V gives CDR1 SGHTA, CDR2 FQGNSA. The CDR3 spans 14 residues. CDR3 nucleotide sequence: TGTGCCAGCAGCTTCCGACAGGGGGCCAACGTCCTGACTTTC. Residues: CASSFRQGANVLTF.